This T cell receptor (beta chain) was captured in a study of blood T cell repertoires in COVID-19. Which cohort a participant joined came from the clinical history participants gave. The protocol was immunoSEQ multiplex PCR, while the TCRdb copy is restricted to in-frame clones and leaves out a portion. The table has some 320,000 clones, under 90% seen once. J gave up 4 bases and V 0 bases, and 7 bases lay outside the gene matches. The CDR3 has 16 residues. Germline CDR1 reads MGHRA; CDR2 reads YSYEKL. The V gene is TRBV4-1, the J gene TRBJ1-2; 8 nucleotides agree with TRBD1. The sequencing input was PBMCs or T cells enriched from blood (not recorded which). The source of this sequence is a woman aged 45-65 years who had been exposed to COVID-19. CDR3 sequence: CASSQDNRGVSYGYTF. CDR3 DNA: TGCGCCAGCAGCCAAGACAACAGGGGGGTGTCCTATGGCTACACCTTC.